Listed below are T cell receptor beta chains from one sample, sequenced in a study of identifying expanded T cells in peripheral blood. Method: immunoSEQ multiplex PCR; TCRdb's copy keeps in-frame clones and lacks some. The table lists 95,000 to 100,000 clones, around 90% of them singletons. The sequenced material came from blood. These receptors were collected from a person aged 18 to 75 in good health. The CDR3 runs from the conserved cysteine through the conserved F or W. D genes are given only for firm matches. Where a row states a size, it is once, few, many or the class of an expanded clone; other rows omit it.

>TRBJ2-7|TRBD1|-|TRBV28
TGTGCCAGCAGACTAACCAGGGGGTCCTACGAGCAGTACTTC
CASRLTRGSYEQYF
>TRBJ2-7|TRBD1|-|TRBV18
TGTGCCAGCTCACCATGGACAGGGCCGATCGCCTACGAGCAGTACTTC
CASSPWTGPIAYEQYF
>TRBJ2-7|TRBD1|-|TRBV23-1
TGCGACGGGACAGGGGGCTTCTACGAGCAGTACTTC
CDGTGGFYEQYF
>TRBJ1-1|TRBD1|-|TRBV27
TGTGCCAGCAGCCTCTCGGGCAGGGGGGAAGCTTTCTTT
CASSLSGRGEAFF
>TRBJ2-5|TRBD1|-|TRBV7-9
TGTGCCAGCAGCGGTGGACAGGGGGCTCGGGAGACCCAGTACTTC
CASSGGQGARETQYF
>TRBJ1-2|TRBD1|-|TRBV29-1
TGCAGCGTAAATTACAGGGGAAACTATGGCTACACCTTC
CSVNYRGNYGYTF
>TRBJ2-3|TRBD1|-|TRBV19
TGTGCCAGTACCCATACAGGGGGCGCAGATACGCAGTATTTT
CASTHTGGADTQYF
>TRBJ1-3|-|-|TRBV30
TGTGCCTGGAGTGTAAAGGCGACAAGCTCTGGAAACACCATATATTTT
CAWSVKATSSGNTIYF
>TRBJ2-2|TRBD1|-|TRBV11-2
TGTGCCAGCAGCTCCGTCGGACAGGCCTCATCTCTAGGCACCGGGGAGCTGTTTTTT
CASSSVGQASSLGTGELFF
>TRBJ1-5|TRBD1|few|TRBV27
TGTGCCAGCAGTCCCAGGACAGGAGGGTATGGTCAGCCCCAGCATTTT
CASSPRTGGYGQPQHF
>TRBJ2-3|TRBD2|-|TRBV7-6
TGTGCCAGCAGCCGGGGGGGCTACACAGATACGCAGTATTTT
CASSRGGYTDTQYF
>TRBJ1-1|-|-|TRBV6-9
TGTGCCAGCAGTTCAGCGCAGGGGTTCGACACTGAAGCTTTCTTT
CASSSAQGFDTEAFF
>TRBJ1-5|-|once|TRBV28
TGTGCCACCCCGGCTCCTGGGAGCAATCAGCCCCAGCATTTT
CATPAPGSNQPQHF
>TRBJ1-2|-|-|TRBV4-2
TGTGCCAGCAGCCAAGCCTGGGACCCAACTAACTATGGCTACACCTTC
CASSQAWDPTNYGYTF
>TRBJ2-1|-|-|TRBV30
TGTGCCTGGAGTCCGCCATACAATGAGCAGTTCTTC
CAWSPPYNEQFF
>TRBJ2-1|-|-|TRBV5-6
TGTGCCAGCACCCCGGGCCCCAACAATGAGCAGTTCTTC
CASTPGPNNEQFF
>TRBJ1-2|-|few|TRBV6-5
TGTGCCAGCAGTTATTCGGAGACAGGCATCTATGGCTACACCTTC
CASSYSETGIYGYTF
>TRBJ1-1|-|-|TRBV2
TGTGCCAGCAGCCCCCTGGACCCAGGGAACACTGAAGCTTTCTTT
CASSPLDPGNTEAFF
>TRBJ2-2|-|-|TRBV28
TGTGCCAGCAGTTTGGCGGGAACGAACACCGGGGAGCTGTTTTTT
CASSLAGTNTGELFF
>TRBJ2-1|-|-|TRBV28
TGTGCCAGCAGTTTCAGGTATGAGCAGTTCTTC
CASSFRYEQFF
>TRBJ2-2|-|-|TRBV7-7
TGTGCCAGCAGCTTACGTGGGGGCGGGTACGAAACGAACACCGGGGAGCTGTTTTTT
CASSLRGGGYETNTGELFF
>TRBJ2-4|-|-|TRBV7-8
TGTGCCAGCAGCCCCCCCCGTTTTCGGATTGTAGACAAAAACATTCAGTACTTC
CASSPPRFRIVDKNIQYF
>TRBJ2-5|-|-|TRBV27
TGTGCCAGCAGTTTTGGCCAGCAAGAGACCCAGTACTTC
CASSFGQQETQYF
>TRBJ2-7|-|-|TRBV27
TGTGCCAGCAGTTTTAGGATGGCCTATAGCGGAGGTTACGAGCAGTACTTC
CASSFRMAYSGGYEQYF
>TRBJ2-5|TRBD1|once|TRBV5-6
TGTGCCAGCAGTCATTGGACAGGGGAGGAGACCCAGTACTTC
CASSHWTGEETQYF
>TRBJ1-1|TRBD1|-|TRBV30
TGTGCCTGGAGGGACAGGGGCCGCCATGAAGCTTTCTTT
CAWRDRGRHEAFF
>TRBJ2-3|-|-|TRBV7-2
TGTGCCAGCATCACATTGGGGGGCATCACAGATACGCAGTATTTT
CASITLGGITDTQYF
>TRBJ2-3|-|-|TRBV7-6
TGTGCCAGCAGCTTAGAGTTGGGGACCACAGATACGCAGTATTTT
CASSLELGTTDTQYF
>TRBJ2-5|-|-|TRBV7-2
TGTGCCAGCAGCTTAGAAGTTTGGGAGGGGGTTCAAGAGACCCAGTACTTC
CASSLEVWEGVQETQYF
>TRBJ2-5|-|-|TRBV14
TGTGCCAGCAGCGGAACGCTTCGGGAGACCCAGTACTTC
CASSGTLRETQYF
>TRBJ2-1|-|-|TRBV6-5
TGTGCCAGCAGTTACGGGGGACTCGCCAATGAGCAGTTCTTC
CASSYGGLANEQFF
>TRBJ1-2|TRBD1|-|TRBV6-5
TGTGCCAGCAGGTACAGACAGGGCCATGGCTACACCTTC
CASRYRQGHGYTF